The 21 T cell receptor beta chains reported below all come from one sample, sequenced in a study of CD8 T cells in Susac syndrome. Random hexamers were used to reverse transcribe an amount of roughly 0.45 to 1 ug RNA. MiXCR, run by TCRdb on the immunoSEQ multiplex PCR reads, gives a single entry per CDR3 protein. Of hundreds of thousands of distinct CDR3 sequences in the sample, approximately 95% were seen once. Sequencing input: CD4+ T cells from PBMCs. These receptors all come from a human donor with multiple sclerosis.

The CDR3 sequence: CASSQERMVYGYTF. The CDR3 nucleotides are TGTGCCAGCTCACAGGAGAGGATGGTCTATGGCTACACCTTC. The genes are TRBV18 and TRBJ1-2; D unclear. The CDR3 covers 14 residues. Trimming took 4 bases from V and 4 from J, leaving 13 bases between them. Germline CDR1 and CDR2: KGHSH and LQKENI.

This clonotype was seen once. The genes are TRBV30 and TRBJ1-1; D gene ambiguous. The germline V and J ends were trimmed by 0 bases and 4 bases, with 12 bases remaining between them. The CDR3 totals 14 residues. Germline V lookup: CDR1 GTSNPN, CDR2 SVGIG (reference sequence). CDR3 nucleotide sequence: TGTGCCTGGAGTGTGGGGAGAACCCTCACTGAAGCTTTCTTT. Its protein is CAWSVGRTLTEAFF.

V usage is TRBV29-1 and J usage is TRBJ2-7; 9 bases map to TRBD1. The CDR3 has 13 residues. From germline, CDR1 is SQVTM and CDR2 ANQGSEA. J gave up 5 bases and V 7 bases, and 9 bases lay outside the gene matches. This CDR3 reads CSAHDRGGNEQYF. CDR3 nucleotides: TGCAGCGCCCACGACAGGGGGGGGAACGAGCAGTACTTC.

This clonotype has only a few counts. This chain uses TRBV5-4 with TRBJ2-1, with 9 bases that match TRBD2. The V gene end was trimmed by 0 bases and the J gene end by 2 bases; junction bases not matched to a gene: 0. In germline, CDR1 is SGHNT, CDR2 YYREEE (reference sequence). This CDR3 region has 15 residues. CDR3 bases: TGTGCCAGCAGCTTGGGACTAGCGGCCTACAATGAGCAGTTCTTC. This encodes CASSLGLAAYNEQFF.

The CDR3: CASSPPRSRNNEQFF. CDR3 bases: TGTGCCAGCAGCCCACCCCGTTCGCGGAACAATGAGCAGTTCTTC. The J gene is TRBJ2-1, the V gene TRBV9; D gene unclear. Trimming took 4 bases from V and 5 from J, leaving 16 bases between them. CDR1 and CDR2 from the germline V gene are SGDLS and YYNGEE. The CDR3 runs to 15 residues.

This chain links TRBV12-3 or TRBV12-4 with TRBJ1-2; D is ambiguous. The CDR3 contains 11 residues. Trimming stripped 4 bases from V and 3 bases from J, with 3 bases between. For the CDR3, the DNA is TGTGCCAGCAGTTCGGACTATGGCTACACCTTC. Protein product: CASSSDYGYTF.

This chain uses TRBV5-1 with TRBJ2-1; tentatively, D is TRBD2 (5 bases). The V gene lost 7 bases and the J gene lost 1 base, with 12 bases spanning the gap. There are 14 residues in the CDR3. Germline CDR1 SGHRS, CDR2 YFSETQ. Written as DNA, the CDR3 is TGCGCCAGCGGACCGGGCGGGTCCTACAATGAGCAGTTCTTC. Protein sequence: CASGPGGSYNEQFF.

The CDR3 reads CASSLSTIVGSLDTQYF. The CDR3 coding sequence is TGCGCCAGCAGCTTGTCGACCATTGTGGGGAGTTTAGATACGCAGTATTTT. This chain connects TRBV5-1 to TRBJ2-3, with a tentative D call TRBD2 (5 bases). Trimming removed 1 base from V and 5 bases from J, with 20 bases in between. This CDR3 comprises 17 residues. Germline-derived CDR1 and CDR2 are SGHRS and YFSETQ.

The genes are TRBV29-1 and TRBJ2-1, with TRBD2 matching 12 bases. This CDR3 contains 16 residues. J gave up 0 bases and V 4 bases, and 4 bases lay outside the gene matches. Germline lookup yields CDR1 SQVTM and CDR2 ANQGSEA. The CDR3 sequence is CSVATSGGSSYNEQFF. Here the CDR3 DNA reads TGCAGCGTTGCAACTAGCGGGGGGAGCTCCTACAATGAGCAGTTCTTC.

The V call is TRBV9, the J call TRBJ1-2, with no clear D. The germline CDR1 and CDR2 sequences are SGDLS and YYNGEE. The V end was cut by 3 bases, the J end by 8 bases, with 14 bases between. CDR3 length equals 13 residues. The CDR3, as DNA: TGTGCCAGCAGCGCTAGGGTAGGTTACGGCTACACCTTC. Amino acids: CASSARVGYGYTF.

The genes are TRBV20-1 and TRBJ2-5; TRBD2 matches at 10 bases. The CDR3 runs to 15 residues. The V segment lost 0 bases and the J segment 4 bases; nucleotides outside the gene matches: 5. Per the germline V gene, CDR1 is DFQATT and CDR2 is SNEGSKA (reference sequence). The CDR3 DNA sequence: TGCAGTGCTAGAGATCCAGCGGGAGGGGTAGAGACCCAGTACTTC. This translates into CSARDPAGGVETQYF.

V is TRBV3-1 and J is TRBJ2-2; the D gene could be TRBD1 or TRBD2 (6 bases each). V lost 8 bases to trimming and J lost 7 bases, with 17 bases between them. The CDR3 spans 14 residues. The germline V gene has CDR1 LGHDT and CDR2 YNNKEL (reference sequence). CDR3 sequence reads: CASSTGGRFGELFF. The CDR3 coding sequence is TGTGCCAGCTCGACTGGGGGGCGTTTCGGGGAGCTGTTTTTT.

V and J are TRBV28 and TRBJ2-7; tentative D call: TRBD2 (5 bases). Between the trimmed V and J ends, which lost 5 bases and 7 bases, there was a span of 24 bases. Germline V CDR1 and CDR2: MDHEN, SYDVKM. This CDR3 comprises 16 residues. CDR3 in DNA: TGTGCCAGCAGTGTCTTCCGCGGTGGGAGAGGTTGGGAGCAGTACTTC. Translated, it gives CASSVFRGGRGWEQYF.

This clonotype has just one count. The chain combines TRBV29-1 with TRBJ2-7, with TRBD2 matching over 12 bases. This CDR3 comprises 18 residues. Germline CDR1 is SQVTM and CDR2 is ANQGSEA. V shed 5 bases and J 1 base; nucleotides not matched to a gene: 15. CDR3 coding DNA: TGCAGCGTTTCCCTAGCGGGAGGGCCAGGTGGAGGTTCCTACGAGCAGTACTTC. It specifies CSVSLAGGPGGGSYEQYF.

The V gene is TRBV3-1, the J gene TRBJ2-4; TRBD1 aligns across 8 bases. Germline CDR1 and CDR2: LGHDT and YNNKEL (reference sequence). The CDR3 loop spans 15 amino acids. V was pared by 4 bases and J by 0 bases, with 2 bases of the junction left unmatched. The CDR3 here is CASSLQGEAKNIQYF. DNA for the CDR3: TGTGCCAGCAGCCTACAGGGGGAAGCCAAAAACATTCAGTACTTC.

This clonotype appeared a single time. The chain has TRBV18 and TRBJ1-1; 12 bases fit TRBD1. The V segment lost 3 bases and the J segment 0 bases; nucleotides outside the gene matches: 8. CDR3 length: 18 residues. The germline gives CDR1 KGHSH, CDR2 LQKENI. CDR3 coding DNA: TGTGCCAGCTCACCGCTCCTCGGGACAGGGGGCCTGAACACTGAAGCTTTCTTT. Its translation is CASSPLLGTGGLNTEAFF. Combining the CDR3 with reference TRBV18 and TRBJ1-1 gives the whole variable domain NAGVMQNPRHLVRRRGQEARLRCSPMKGHSHVYWYRQLPEEGLKFMVYLQKENIIDESGMPKERFSAEFPKEGPSILRIQQVVRGDSAAYFCASSPLLGTGGLNTEAFFGQGTRLTVV.

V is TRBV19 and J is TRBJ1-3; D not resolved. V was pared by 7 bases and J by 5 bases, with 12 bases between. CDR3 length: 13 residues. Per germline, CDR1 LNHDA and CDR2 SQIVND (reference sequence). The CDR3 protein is CASISSQRNTIYF. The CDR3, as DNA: TGTGCCAGTATCTCCTCTCAGCGAAACACCATATATTTT.

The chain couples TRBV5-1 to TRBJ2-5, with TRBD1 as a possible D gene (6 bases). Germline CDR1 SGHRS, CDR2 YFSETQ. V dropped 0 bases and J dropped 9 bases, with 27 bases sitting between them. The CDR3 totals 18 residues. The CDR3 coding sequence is TGCGCCAGCAGCTTGGATTACAGGGTGTCAAGCCTAAAGACGGCCCAGTACTTC. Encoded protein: CASSLDYRVSSLKTAQYF.

CDR3 loop: CASSQGSRSIQYF. In DNA, the CDR3 is TGTGCCAGCAGCCAGGGGTCCCGAAGCATTCAGTACTTC. The chain joins TRBV3-1 to TRBJ2-4; D gene unclear. V gave up 3 bases and J gave up 9 bases, with 12 bases separating them. This CDR3 region has 13 residues. CDR1 and CDR2 (germline): LGHDT, YNNKEL (reference sequence).

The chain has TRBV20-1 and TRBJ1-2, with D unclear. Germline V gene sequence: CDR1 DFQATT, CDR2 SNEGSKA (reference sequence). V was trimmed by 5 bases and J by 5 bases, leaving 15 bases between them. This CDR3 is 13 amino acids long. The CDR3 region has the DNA TGCAGTGCTGGCTCAGGTCTACGGTATGGCTACACCTTC. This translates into CSAGSGLRYGYTF.

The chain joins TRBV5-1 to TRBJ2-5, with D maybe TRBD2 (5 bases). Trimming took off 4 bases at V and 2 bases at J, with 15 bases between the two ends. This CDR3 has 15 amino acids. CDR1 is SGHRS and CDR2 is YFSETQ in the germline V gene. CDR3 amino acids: CASSTGSSGQETQYF. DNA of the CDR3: TGCGCCAGCAGCACCGGTAGTTCGGGACAAGAGACCCAGTACTTC.